This TCR beta chain was sequenced in a study of blood T cell repertoires in COVID-19. Trimming removed 3 bases from V and 5 bases from J; junction bases left unmatched: 10. Germline assignment: CDR1 LGHDT and CDR2 YNNKEL (reference sequence). The length of the CDR3 is 15 residues. Clones were read by immunoSEQ multiplex PCR, and TCRdb kept only the in-frame ones, dropping some. The table shows under 130,000 clones, with approximately 80% occurring only once. Input material: peripheral blood. The chain combines TRBV3-1 (or the pseudogene TRBV3-2) with TRBJ2-7; 7 nucleotides line up with TRBD2. The source of this sequence is a human donor in a cohort sampled during active COVID-19. In DNA form, the CDR3 reads TGTGCCAGCAGCCACTCGGGGAGGGTGGTCCACGAGCAGTACTTC. Amino acids: CASSHSGRVVHEQYF.